These 26 T cell receptor beta chains were sequenced from one sample in a study of T cell repertoires in cytomegalovirus infection. No cognate antigen is known for these TCRs. Each CDR3 protein gets one entry after TCRdb re-called the reads with MiXCR. The sample shows under 150,000 distinct CDR3 sequences, over 30% of them seen only once. Source: CD8+ T cells from cultured PBMCs, taken from culture after CMV antigen stimulation. The receptor source for this set is a human donor in good health (CMV status not recorded). Some clones in this sample may be carry-over from other donors' samples.

This clonotype showed up many times. The rearrangement joins TRBV24-1 to TRBJ1-1; the D is unclear. V lost 2 bases, J lost 6 bases, and 12 bases lay in between. This CDR3 is built from 14 residues. Germline assignment: CDR1 KGHDR and CDR2 SFDVKD. The CDR3 DNA reads TGTGCCACCAGTGATTCGCGCGATTCGGCTGAAGCTTTCTTT. Encoded protein: CATSDSRDSAEAFF.

The chain employs TRBV12-3 or TRBV12-4 and TRBJ2-6, with D perhaps assigned TRBD1 or TRBD2 (5 bases each). V dropped 6 bases and J dropped 0 bases, with 27 bases sitting between them. The CDR3 loop spans 21 amino acids. The DNA of the CDR3 is TGTGCCAGCAGCCGTAGAGGGACCGGCCTGGTAGTGTACTCTGGGGCCAACGTCCTGACTTTC. Its translation is CASSRRGTGLVVYSGANVLTF.

This clonotype turned up a few times. This chain links TRBV20-1 with TRBJ2-1, with a tentative D call TRBD1 (6 bases). Trimming stripped 4 bases from V and 4 bases from J, with 17 bases between. The CDR3 runs to 15 residues. The V gene's germline CDR1 is DFQATT and CDR2 SNEGSKA (reference sequence). The CDR3 is CSAIGTGRPYNEQFF. CDR3 bases: TGCAGTGCTATCGGTACAGGGAGACCTTACAATGAGCAGTTCTTC.

This clonotype appeared many times. Mismatch with germline at one junction end may stem from a read error. V and J are TRBV7-7 and TRBJ2-7, with D tentatively TRBD1 (6 bases). This CDR3 spans 14 amino acids. Germline V gene sequence: CDR1 SSHAT, CDR2 FNYEAQ (reference sequence). The CDR3 bases are TGTGCTAGCAGTCCGACGCCAGGGGCCTACGAGCAGTACTTC. This gives the protein CASSPTPGAYEQYF.

The sample holds many counts of this clonotype. The genes are TRBV7-2 and TRBJ2-7; tentative D call: TRBD2 (6 bases). The CDR3 has 14 amino acids. The V gene's germline CDR1 is SGHTA and CDR2 FQGNSA. The germline V and J ends were trimmed by 4 bases and 3 bases, with 13 bases remaining between them. CDR3 region: CASSSGLAYYEQYF. The CDR3 nucleotides are TGTGCCAGCAGCTCCGGTCTAGCGTACTACGAGCAGTACTTC.

This chain links TRBV7-6 with TRBJ1-4; TRBD1 is a possible D gene (6 bases). CDR3 size: 16 residues. V was trimmed by 5 bases and J by 8 bases, leaving 21 bases between them. Germline V gives CDR1 SGHVS, CDR2 FNYEAQ. The CDR3 DNA reads as TGTGCCAGCAGCCCGAGAGTACAGGGTTTAGGCGAAAAACTGTTTTTT. This codes for CASSPRVQGLGEKLFF.

This clonotype was found a few times. The rearrangement uses TRBV29-1 and TRBJ1-2; D perhaps matches TRBD1 (6 bases). The ends were cut back, 1 base at V and 4 bases at J, with 10 bases in the middle. The germline gives CDR1 SQVTM, CDR2 ANQGSEA. This CDR3 is 13 amino acids long. This CDR3 reads CSVEGQVGYGYTF. The CDR3 region has the DNA TGCAGCGTTGAAGGACAGGTTGGCTATGGCTACACCTTC.

The chain has TRBV12-3 or TRBV12-4 and TRBJ2-3; D gene unclear. The CDR3 has 12 amino acids. Trimming took off 5 bases at V and 6 bases at J, with 9 bases between the two ends. CDR3 nucleotides: TGTGCCAGCAGTCTAGGTTCCGATACGCAGTATTTT. Translated, it gives CASSLGSDTQYF.

This clonotype came up many times. The genes are TRBV7-2 and TRBJ2-7; weak D call: TRBD2 (5 bases). This CDR3 comprises 12 residues. The V gene lost 6 bases and the J gene lost 6 bases, with 12 bases spanning the gap. Per the germline V gene, CDR1 is SGHTA and CDR2 is FQGNSA. The CDR3 bases are TGTGCCAGCAGTGAGCGGTTGGGCGAGCAGTACTTC. It specifies CASSERLGEQYF.

The chain couples TRBV6-1 to TRBJ2-5, with 7 bases lining up with TRBD1. Germline CDR1 MNHNS, CDR2 SASEGT. The CDR3 is made up of 15 amino acids. Trimming removed 3 bases from V and 0 bases from J; junction bases left unmatched: 4. CDR3 residues: CASSDDRVYQETQYF. CDR3 bases: TGTGCCAGCAGTGACGACAGGGTATACCAAGAGACCCAGTACTTC.

The chain employs TRBV2 and TRBJ2-1; TRBD2 agrees at 15 bases. Germline lookup yields CDR1 SNHLY and CDR2 FYNNEI. Trimming removed 8 bases from V and 9 bases from J; junction bases left unmatched: 11. CDR3 length: 16 amino acids. CDR3 loop: CASERTSGGGYGEQFF. The CDR3 bases are TGTGCCAGCGAGCGGACTAGCGGGGGGGGTTACGGTGAGCAGTTCTTC.

The chain joins TRBV24-1 to TRBJ2-3, with 7 bases fitting TRBD1. Germline loops: CDR1 KGHDR, CDR2 SFDVKD. The CDR3 spans 14 residues. V was clipped by 0 bases and J by 6 bases; unmatched bases: 2. The CDR3 nucleotides read TGTGCCACCAGTGATTTGGACAGGGACGATACGCAGTATTTT. Protein: CATSDLDRDDTQYF.

This clonotype was seen repeatedly, ten times or more. The genes are TRBV7-8 and TRBJ2-7; D is unresolved. The germline V gene has CDR1 SGHVS and CDR2 FQNEAQ. The CDR3 spans 14 residues. With 2 bases removed from V and 2 bases from J, the gap between germline ends came to 10 bases. CDR3 sequence reads: CASSLPGPTYEQYF. CDR3 bases: TGTGCCAGCAGCTTACCGGGTCCCACCTACGAGCAGTACTTC.

This clonotype was counted only a few times. V usage is TRBV2 and J usage is TRBJ2-7; D assignment may be TRBD1 or TRBD2 (5 bases each). This CDR3 contains 14 residues. Germline V gene data show CDR1 as SNHLY and CDR2 as FYNNEI. Trimming stripped 4 bases from V and 6 bases from J, with 16 bases between. CDR3 protein: CASSAQDSGAEQYF. CDR3 sequence (DNA): TGTGCCAGCAGTGCCCAGGATTCCGGGGCCGAGCAGTACTTC.

This sequence joins TRBV2 and TRBJ2-1; D could derive from TRBD1 or TRBD2 (6 bases each). The germline V and J ends were trimmed by 0 bases and 5 bases, with 20 bases remaining between them. Looked up from germline, CDR1 is SNHLY and CDR2 is FYNNEI. The CDR3 is 18 amino acids. For the CDR3, the DNA is TGTGCCAGCAGTGAAGCTGCCGGGGGCGCGAGACAACACAATGAGCAGTTCTTC. The encoded protein is CASSEAAGGARQHNEQFF.

V and J are TRBV27 and TRBJ2-6; D remains ambiguous. This CDR3 has 15 residues. Germline V gene sequence: CDR1 MNHEY, CDR2 SMNVEV (reference sequence). The ends were cut back, 1 base at V and 1 base at J, with 5 bases in the middle. CDR3 nucleotide sequence: TGTGCCAGCAGTTTATACCCGTCTGGGGCCAACGTCCTGACTTTC. Its translation is CASSLYPSGANVLTF.

In this sample, this clonotype turned up a few times. The gene calls are TRBV12-3 or TRBV12-4 and TRBJ2-3, with D perhaps being TRBD1 or TRBD2 (6 bases each). Trimming pared 6 bases from V and 2 bases from J, leaving 12 bases between. This CDR3 spans 14 amino acids. CDR3 sequence: CASRGGASTDTQYF. The CDR3 DNA sequence: TGTGCCAGCAGGGGGGGCGCCTCCACAGATACGCAGTATTTT.

This clonotype was seen a handful of times. This sequence joins TRBV12-3 or TRBV12-4 and TRBJ1-2; TRBD1 is a possible D gene (6 bases). Deletions cut 5 bases from V and 3 bases from J, with 10 bases between. This CDR3 region has 13 residues. The CDR3 sequence is CASSTTGYYGYTF. The CDR3 DNA is TGTGCCAGCAGTACGACAGGATACTATGGCTACACCTTC.

This clonotype was seen a few times. The rearrangement links TRBV7-4 to TRBJ1-2, with 10 bases that match TRBD1. The germline V gene has CDR1 SGHVT and CDR2 SQSDAQ. The CDR3 sequence is 15 residues long. V lost 3 bases to trimming and J lost 4 bases; unmatched junction nucleotides: 5. The CDR3 nucleotides are TGTGCCAGCAGCTTCGACGGGACAGGGGCCTATGGCTACACCTTC. Protein sequence: CASSFDGTGAYGYTF.

CDR3 coding DNA: TGTGCCAGCAGCTTAGAGACAGGGAGGATCAACGAGCAGTACTTC. It yields the protein CASSLETGRINEQYF. This chain uses TRBV11-2 with TRBJ2-7, with TRBD1 as a possible D gene (7 bases). CDR1 SGHAT and CDR2 FQNNGV come from the germline V gene. Trimming removed 0 bases from V and 5 bases from J, with 14 bases in between. The CDR3 loop spans 15 amino acids.

This clonotype was detected many times. The chain joins TRBV6-1 to TRBJ2-7, with D possibly TRBD1 on 6 matching bases. V lost 1 base to trimming and J lost 7 bases, with 14 bases between them. Germline CDR1 MNHNS, CDR2 SASEGT. There are 14 residues in the CDR3. CDR3 sequence: CASSEGRQAGEQYF. The CDR3, as DNA: TGTGCCAGCAGTGAAGGTCGACAGGCTGGGGAGCAGTACTTC.

In its sample, this clonotype was seen a few times. The chain employs TRBV19 and TRBJ2-7, with D possibly matching TRBD2 (5 bases). Germline V gene lookup returns CDR1 LNHDA and CDR2 SQIVND (reference sequence). This CDR3 spans 16 amino acids. The germline V and J ends were trimmed by 4 bases and 0 bases, with 16 bases remaining between them. This chain's CDR3 is CASSTISAESSYEQYF. As DNA, the CDR3 is TGTGCCAGTAGTACAATTAGCGCGGAAAGCTCCTACGAGCAGTACTTC. Based on the CDR3 plus reference TRBV19 and TRBJ2-7, the full variable domain is DGGITQSPKYLFRKEGQNVTLSCEQNLNHDAMYWYRQDPGQGLRLIYYSQIVNDFQKGDIAEGYSVSREKKESFPLTVTSAQKNPTAFYLCASSTISAESSYEQYFGPGTRLTVT.

This rearrangement joins TRBV28 to TRBJ2-7; perhaps TRBD1 as D (6 bases). V gave up 3 bases and J gave up 4 bases, with 16 bases separating them. CDR1 and CDR2 from the germline V gene are MDHEN and SYDVKM. The length of the CDR3 is 15 residues. The CDR3 DNA sequence: TGTGCCAGCAGTTTGTCTGCCGGGACACCGTACGAGCAGTACTTC. Protein product: CASSLSAGTPYEQYF.

This clonotype came up a few times. The chain uses TRBV12-3 or TRBV12-4 and TRBJ1-2; no definite D call. The CDR3 sequence is 16 residues long. V lost 0 bases, J lost 4 bases, and 15 bases lay in between. CDR3 loop: CASSLAIGRLLYGYTF. DNA for the CDR3: TGTGCCAGCAGTTTAGCCATAGGACGGCTGCTCTATGGCTACACCTTC.

This clonotype has just a few counts. The J gene is TRBJ2-2, the V gene TRBV4-2, with 7 bases aligning to TRBD1. The CDR3 consists of 15 residues. V lost 4 bases and J lost 4; bases outside the gene matches: 6. The germline V gene has CDR1 LGHNA and CDR2 YNFKEQ. CDR3 region: CASSRPGQATGELFF. The CDR3 nucleotides read TGTGCCAGCAGCCGCCCCGGACAGGCCACCGGGGAGCTGTTTTTT.

In its sample, this clonotype was seen many times. The rearrangement links TRBV4-1 to TRBJ2-1; D is undetermined. The length of the CDR3 is 16 residues. Germline V CDR1 and CDR2: MGHRA, YSYEKL. V was cut by 4 bases and J by 0 bases, with 13 bases left in between. The CDR3 coding sequence is TGCGCCAGCAGCCCCAACTATCAGAGCTCCTACAATGAGCAGTTCTTC. This gives the protein CASSPNYQSSYNEQFF.